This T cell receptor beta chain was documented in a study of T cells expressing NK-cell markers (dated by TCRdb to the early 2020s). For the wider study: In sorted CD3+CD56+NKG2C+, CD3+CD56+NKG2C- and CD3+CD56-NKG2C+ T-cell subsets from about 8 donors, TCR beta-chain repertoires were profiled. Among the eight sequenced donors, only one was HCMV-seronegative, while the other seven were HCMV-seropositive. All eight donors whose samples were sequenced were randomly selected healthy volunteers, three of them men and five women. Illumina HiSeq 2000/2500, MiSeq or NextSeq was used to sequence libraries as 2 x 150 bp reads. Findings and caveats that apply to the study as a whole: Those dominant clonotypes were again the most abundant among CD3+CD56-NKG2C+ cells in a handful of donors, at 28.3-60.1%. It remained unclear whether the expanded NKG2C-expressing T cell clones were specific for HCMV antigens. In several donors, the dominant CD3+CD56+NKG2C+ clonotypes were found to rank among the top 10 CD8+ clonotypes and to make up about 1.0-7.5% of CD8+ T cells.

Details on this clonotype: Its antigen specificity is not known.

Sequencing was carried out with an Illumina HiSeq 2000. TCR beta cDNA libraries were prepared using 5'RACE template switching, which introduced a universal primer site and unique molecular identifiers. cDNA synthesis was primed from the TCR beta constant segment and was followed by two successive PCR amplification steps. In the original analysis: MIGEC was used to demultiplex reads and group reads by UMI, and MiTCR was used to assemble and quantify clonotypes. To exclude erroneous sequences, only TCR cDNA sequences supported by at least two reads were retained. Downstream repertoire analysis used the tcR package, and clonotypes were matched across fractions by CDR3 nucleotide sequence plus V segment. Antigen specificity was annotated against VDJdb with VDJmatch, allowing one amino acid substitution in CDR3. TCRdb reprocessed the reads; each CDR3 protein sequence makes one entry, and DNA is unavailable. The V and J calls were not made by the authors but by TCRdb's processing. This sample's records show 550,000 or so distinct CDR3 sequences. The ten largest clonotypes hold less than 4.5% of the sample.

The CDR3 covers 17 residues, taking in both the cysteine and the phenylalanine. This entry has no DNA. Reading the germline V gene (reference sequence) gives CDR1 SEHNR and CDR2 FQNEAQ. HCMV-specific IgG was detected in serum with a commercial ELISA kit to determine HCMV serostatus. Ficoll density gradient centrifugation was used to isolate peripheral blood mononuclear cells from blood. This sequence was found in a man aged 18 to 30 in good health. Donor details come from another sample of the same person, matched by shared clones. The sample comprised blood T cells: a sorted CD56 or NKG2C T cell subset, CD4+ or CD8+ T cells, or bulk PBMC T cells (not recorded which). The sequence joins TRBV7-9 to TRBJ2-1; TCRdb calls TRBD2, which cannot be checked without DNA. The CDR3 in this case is CASSSISGRASVNEQFF.